The TCR beta chain under discussion was sequenced for a study of blood T cells in healthy people across ages. Using a J-beta primer mix together with a sample-barcoded 5' primer, a second PCR was run for about 6 to 11 cycles. TCRdb analysed the 5' RACE reads with MiXCR anew, one entry per CDR3 protein. The sample holds about 930,000 distinct CDR3 sequences; about 29% are singletons and the top ten take roughly 10%. Germline CDR1 and CDR2: MNHEY and SMNVEV (reference sequence). Trimming at V came to 2 bases and at J to 3 bases, leaving 7 bases not matched to a gene. This CDR3 spans 16 amino acids. The same data also contributed to another study, on T cells of mothers and their children. From that paper: When mothers and children were related, their normalized repertoire overlap, which was always slightly higher, did not differ significantly from that of unrelated pairs.

The sequence came from a woman aged 35 to 49 in good health. This chain links TRBV27 with TRBJ2-1; 7 bases line up with TRBD1. Sequencing used blood. The CDR3 sequence is CASSLEGQFSYNEQFF. The CDR3 region has the DNA TGTGCCAGCAGTTTAGAGGGACAGTTTAGCTACAATGAGCAGTTCTTC.